The 21 T cell receptor beta chains given below trace back to one sample, sequenced in a study of OX40 agonist ivuxolimab in advanced cancers. Repertoires were generated with immunoSEQ multiplex PCR, while TCRdb's copy carries only in-frame clones and drops some. The sample includes 55,000 to 75,000 clones, 81% of them seen just once. The starting material was CD4+ or CD8+ T cells sorted from blood, obtained in a trial of the OX40 agonist ivuxolimab. The receptor set was obtained from an adult with an advanced solid tumor such as melanoma, head and neck, liver or kidney cancer.

The rearrangement uses TRBV4-1 and TRBJ1-1; D is ambiguous. V was shortened by 0 bases and J by 1 base, with 3 bases between the two germline ends. The CDR3 has 13 amino acids. Germline V CDR1 and CDR2: MGHRA, YSYEKL. The DNA for the CDR3 is TGCGCCAGCAGCCAAGAATGGAACACTGAAGCTTTCTTT. It specifies CASSQEWNTEAFF.

The rearrangement links TRBV5-1 to TRBJ2-7, with D possibly matching TRBD1 (6 bases). Germline CDR1 and CDR2: SGHRS and YFSETQ. The CDR3 has 14 residues. Trimming removed 4 bases from V and 2 bases from J, with 13 bases in between. The CDR3 reads CASSNDRPPYEQYF. The CDR3 coding sequence is TGCGCCAGCAGCAATGACAGGCCGCCCTACGAGCAGTACTTC. Drawing the rest from reference TRBV5-1 and TRBJ2-7, the complete variable domain is KAGVTQTPRYLIKTRGQQVTLSCSPISGHRSVSWYQQTPGQGLQFLFEYFSETQRNKGNFPGRFSGRQFSNSRSEMNVSTLELGDSALYLCASSNDRPPYEQYFGPGTRLTVT.

V and J are TRBV5-1 and TRBJ2-7; D is possibly TRBD1 or TRBD2 (5 bases each). CDR1 and CDR2 from the germline V gene are SGHRS and YFSETQ. CDR3 length: 14 amino acids. Trimming shortened V by 0 bases and J by 5 bases, and 12 bases separated the two germline ends. This chain's CDR3 is CASSLVGGSDEQYF. CDR3 sequence (DNA): TGCGCCAGCAGCTTGGTTGGGGGAAGCGACGAGCAGTACTTC.

The CDR3 region is CASSLGQGPAQETQYF. Written as DNA, the CDR3 is TGTGCCAGCTCACTCGGACAGGGGCCCGCCCAAGAGACCCAGTACTTC. This sequence joins TRBV18 and TRBJ2-5, with TRBD1 matching 9 bases. J lost 1 base, V lost 4 bases, and 7 bases had no gene match. Germline V lookup: CDR1 KGHSH, CDR2 LQKENI. The CDR3 sequence is 16 residues long.

The chain combines TRBV19 with TRBJ1-2, with D unresolved. The germline CDR1 and CDR2 sequences are LNHDA and SQIVND (reference sequence). Trimming removed 3 bases from V and 3 bases from J, with 17 bases in between. CDR3 length equals 16 residues. CDR3 DNA sequence: TGTGCCAGTAGTATCTATGTCCCCGGCCGGGACTATGGCTACACCTTC. Its translation is CASSIYVPGRDYGYTF.

The V and J genes are TRBV5-1 and TRBJ2-2, with 8 bases identical to TRBD1. Germline CDR1 and CDR2: SGHRS and YFSETQ. V shed 4 bases, J shed 1 base, and the junction held 9 bases outside the gene matches. This CDR3 spans 17 amino acids. The CDR3 sequence is CASSPDRAERNTGELFF. The CDR3 bases are TGCGCCAGCAGCCCGGACAGGGCCGAGAGGAACACCGGGGAGCTGTTTTTT.

The rearrangement uses TRBV28 and TRBJ1-5; D is ambiguous. V was pared by 7 bases and J by 5 bases, with 21 bases between. Per germline, CDR1 MDHEN and CDR2 SYDVKM. The CDR3 runs 16 residues. The CDR3 sequence is CASTPGGPGPYQPQHF. The CDR3 bases are TGTGCCAGCACGCCCGGAGGGCCTGGGCCCTATCAGCCCCAGCATTTT. The full variable domain, in which reference TRBV28 and TRBJ1-5 provide the parts outside the CDR3, is DVKVTQSSRYLVKRTGEKVFLECVQDMDHENMFWYRQDPGLGLRLIYFSYDVKMKEKGDIPEGYSVSREKKERFSLILESASTNQTSMYLCASTPGGPGPYQPQHFGDGTRLSIL.

The chain links TRBV4-2 to TRBJ2-3; 9 bases match TRBD2. Unmatched junction bases numbered 13, after V lost 6 bases and J lost 3 bases. This CDR3 contains 17 residues. CDR1 is LGHNA, CDR2 YNFKEQ, per germline. CDR3 nucleotide sequence: TGTGCCAGCAGTTACGGGGGGGGGACTAGCTTGACAGATACGCAGTATTTT. Translating gives CASSYGGGTSLTDTQYF.

The chain uses TRBV7-8 and TRBJ2-3; D possibly corresponds to TRBD2 (7 bases). The V and J ends lost 7 bases and 3 bases respectively, with 26 bases between them. Germline V lookup: CDR1 SGHVS, CDR2 FQNEAQ. This CDR3 spans 18 amino acids. DNA for the CDR3: TGTGCCAGCACCCGGAAGAGAGGGGGGGGCGTTAAGACAGATACGCAGTATTTT. This translates into CASTRKRGGGVKTDTQYF.

V usage is TRBV6-5 and J usage is TRBJ1-6; D not resolved. CDR1 MNHEY and CDR2 SVGAGI come from the germline V gene. With 7 bases removed from V and 3 bases from J, the gap between germline ends came to 13 bases. The CDR3 has 15 amino acids. The CDR3: CASTEVGYYNSPLHF. As DNA, the CDR3 is TGTGCCAGCACCGAAGTAGGGTACTATAATTCACCCCTCCACTTT.

This clone was picked up a small number of times. This chain connects TRBV4-1 to TRBJ1-5; possibly TRBD1 for D (5 bases). V dropped 0 bases and J dropped 4 bases, with 16 bases sitting between them. The germline gives CDR1 MGHRA, CDR2 YSYEKL. The length of the CDR3 is 17 residues. CDR3 bases: TGCGCCAGCAGCCAAGATTCTTCCCGACAGCGAAATCAGCCCCAGCATTTT. Translation gives CASSQDSSRQRNQPQHF.

This rearrangement joins TRBV6-4 to TRBJ1-1; a possible D gene is TRBD1 (6 bases). Germline V gene sequence: CDR1 MRHNA, CDR2 SNTAGT. The V end was cut by 6 bases, the J end by 4 bases, with 12 bases between. This CDR3 region has 13 residues. The CDR3 here is CASRNLGATEAFF. In DNA form, the CDR3 reads TGTGCCAGCAGGAATTTGGGGGCCACTGAAGCTTTCTTT.

The chain has TRBV7-8 and TRBJ1-6, with D unresolved. Germline V lookup: CDR1 SGHVS, CDR2 FQNEAQ. This CDR3 contains 16 residues. Trimming cost V 5 bases and J 3 bases, with 14 bases left between them. The CDR3 DNA sequence: TGTGCCAGCAGCCCGCCTAAAGACCGCTATAATTCACCCCTCCACTTT. It codes for CASSPPKDRYNSPLHF.

This clone was found once. This chain uses TRBV4-2 with TRBJ1-2; TRBD1 matches 9 bases. CDR1 is LGHNA, CDR2 YNFKEQ, per germline. The CDR3 runs to 14 residues. After removal of 4 bases from V and 8 bases from J, the junction contained 8 bases not matched to a gene. The CDR3 sequence is CASSLPGTGSGYTF. In DNA form, the CDR3 reads TGTGCCAGCAGCCTACCAGGGACAGGGAGCGGCTACACCTTC.

This clone appeared a single time. The rearrangement joins TRBV5-4 to TRBJ2-1; the match to TRBD2 covers 9 bases. The length of the CDR3 is 17 residues. Germline lookup yields CDR1 SGHNT and CDR2 YYREEE (reference sequence). Unmatched junction bases numbered 14, after V lost 7 bases and J lost 3 bases. CDR3 in DNA: TGTGCCAGCTCCCCTGGAGGGCAGCGGGGGGTCTACAATGAGCAGTTCTTC. It translates to CASSPGGQRGVYNEQFF.

J is TRBJ1-5 and V is TRBV19; no clear D gene. Germline values: CDR1 LNHDA, CDR2 SQIVND (reference sequence). V was cut by 2 bases and J by 0 bases, with 5 bases left in between. This CDR3 is built from 14 residues. CDR3 DNA sequence: TGTGCCAGTAGTATATCACTTAGCAATCAGCCCCAGCATTTT. Encoded protein: CASSISLSNQPQHF.

The gene calls are TRBV11-2 and TRBJ1-4; D call uncertain. Trimming pared 5 bases from V and 13 bases from J, leaving 11 bases between. The CDR3 runs 11 residues. Germline CDR1 reads SGHAT; CDR2 reads FQNNGV. CDR3 coding DNA: TGTGCCAGCAGCAACGGAGGAGGACTGTTTTTT. Its translation is CASSNGGGLFF.

This rearrangement joins TRBV19 to TRBJ1-4, with 9 positions matching TRBD1. The CDR3 sequence is 15 residues long. Germline assignment: CDR1 LNHDA and CDR2 SQIVND (reference sequence). Trimming cost V 5 bases and J 2 bases; bases outside gene matches: 3. The CDR3 sequence: CASSRQGGTNEKLFF. The CDR3 DNA reads as TGTGCCAGTAGTCGACAGGGGGGGACTAATGAAAAACTGTTTTTT.

The chain combines TRBV18 with TRBJ2-7, with D maybe TRBD2 (7 bases). This CDR3 is 16 amino acids long. Germline CDR1 reads KGHSH; CDR2 reads LQKENI. The germline V and J ends were trimmed by 6 bases and 4 bases, with 22 bases remaining between them. The CDR3 DNA sequence: TGTGCCAGCTCTCAAAACGGGGGGCTTCTCACTTACGAGCAGTACTTC. Translation gives CASSQNGGLLTYEQYF.

The V and J genes are TRBV2 and TRBJ2-1; 12 bases align to TRBD2. This CDR3 comprises 15 residues. Trimming removed 4 bases from V and 8 bases from J; junction bases left unmatched: 6. Germline V gene lookup returns CDR1 SNHLY and CDR2 FYNNEI. CDR3 bases: TGTGCCAGCAGTGTACTAGCGGGGGGCGGGGATGAGCAGTTCTTC. Its translation: CASSVLAGGGDEQFF.

V is TRBV5-6 and J is TRBJ2-3; D gene uncertain. Germline lookup yields CDR1 SGHDT and CDR2 YYEEEE. The CDR3 consists of 13 residues. V was pared by 0 bases and J by 2 bases, with 4 bases between. CDR3 residues: CASSLGFTDTQYF. The CDR3 DNA is TGTGCCAGCAGCTTGGGGTTCACAGATACGCAGTATTTT.